This TCR beta chain derives from a study of blood T cell repertoires in COVID-19. After removal of 3 bases from V and 2 bases from J, the junction contained 4 bases not matched to a gene. This CDR3 contains 14 residues. Germline CDR1 and CDR2: SGDLS and YYNGEE. TCRdb's table, derived via immunoSEQ multiplex PCR, lists solely in-frame clones and lacks some. The data show around 140,000 clones, with about 86% seen just once and approximately 1.5% held by the top ten. Input material: peripheral blood. This clonotype was obtained from a woman aged 55-70 years with acute or convalescent COVID-19. V usage is TRBV9 and J usage is TRBJ1-1, with TRBD1 matching 7 bases. The CDR3 sequence: CASSGRQGNTEAFF. The CDR3, as DNA: TGTGCCAGCAGCGGGCGACAGGGCAACACTGAAGCTTTCTTT.